The clone carrying this T cell receptor (beta chain) has a count of ten or more. Its antigen is not identified. TCRdb re-analysed the reads in MiXCR, keeping a single row per CDR3 protein. The table includes fewer than 900,000 distinct CDR3 sequences, roughly 28% detected once. CDR3 length equals 14 residues. Trimming shortened V by 7 bases and J by 7 bases, and 19 bases separated the two germline ends. This entry belongs to a study of T cell repertoires in cytomegalovirus infection. Across the study: Evidence of both CMV infection and a matching HLA type came from public TCR beta signatures. Study conclusions and caveats: Accumulated public TCR beta family frequency recognized individuals carrying CMV together with the relevant HLA.

Sample: cultured CD8+ T cells from PBMCs, taken from culture after CMV antigen stimulation. The V gene is TRBV12-3 or TRBV12-4, the J gene TRBJ1-1; D call uncertain. The TCR originated in a human donor in good health (CMV status not recorded). Some clones in this sample may be carry-over from other donors' samples. The CDR3 reads CASTLTEGWDEAFF. The CDR3 DNA reads as TGTGCCAGCACCCTAACTGAGGGTTGGGATGAAGCTTTCTTT.